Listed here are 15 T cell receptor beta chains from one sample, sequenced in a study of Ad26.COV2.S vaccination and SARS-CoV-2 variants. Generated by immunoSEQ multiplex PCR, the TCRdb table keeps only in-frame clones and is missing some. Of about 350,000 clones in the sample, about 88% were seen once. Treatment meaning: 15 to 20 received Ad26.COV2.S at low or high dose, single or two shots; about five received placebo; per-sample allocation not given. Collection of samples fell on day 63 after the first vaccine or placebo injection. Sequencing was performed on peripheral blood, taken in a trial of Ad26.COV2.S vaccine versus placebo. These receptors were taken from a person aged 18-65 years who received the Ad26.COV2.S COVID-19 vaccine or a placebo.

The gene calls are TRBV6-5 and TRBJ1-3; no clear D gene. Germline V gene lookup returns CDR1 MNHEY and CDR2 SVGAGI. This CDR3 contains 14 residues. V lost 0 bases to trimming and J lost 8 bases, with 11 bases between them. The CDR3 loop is CASSYSNGRDTIYF. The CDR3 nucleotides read TGTGCCAGCAGTTACTCGAACGGGAGGGACACCATATATTTT.

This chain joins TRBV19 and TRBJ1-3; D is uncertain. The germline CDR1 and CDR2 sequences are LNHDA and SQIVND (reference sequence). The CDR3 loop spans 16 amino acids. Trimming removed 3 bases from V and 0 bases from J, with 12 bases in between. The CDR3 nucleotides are TGTGCCAGTAGTATCCGTGGACTACACTCTGGAAACACCATATATTTT. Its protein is CASSIRGLHSGNTIYF.

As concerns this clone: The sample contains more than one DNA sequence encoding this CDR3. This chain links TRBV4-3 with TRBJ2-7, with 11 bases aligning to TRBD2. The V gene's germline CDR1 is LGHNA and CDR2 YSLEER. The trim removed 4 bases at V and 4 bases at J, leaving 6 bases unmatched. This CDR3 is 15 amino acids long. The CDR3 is CASSLRLAGKYEQYF. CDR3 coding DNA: TGCGCCAGCAGCCTCCGACTAGCGGGGAAGTACGAGCAGTACTTC.

CDR3 protein: CASSHNGVTGELFF. In DNA form, the CDR3 reads TGTGCCAGCAGCCACAATGGGGTCACCGGGGAGCTGTTTTTT. V gene TRBV7-9 combines with J gene TRBJ2-2; D uncertain. In germline, CDR1 is SEHNR, CDR2 FQNEAQ (reference sequence). The CDR3 has 14 residues. With 5 bases removed from V and 4 bases from J, the gap between germline ends came to 11 bases.

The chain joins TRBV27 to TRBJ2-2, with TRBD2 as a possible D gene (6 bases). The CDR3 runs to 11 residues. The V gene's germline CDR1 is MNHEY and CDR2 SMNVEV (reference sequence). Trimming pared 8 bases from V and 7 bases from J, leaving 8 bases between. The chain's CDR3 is CASGGFGELFF. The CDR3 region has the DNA TGTGCCAGCGGGGGGTTCGGGGAGCTGTTTTTT.

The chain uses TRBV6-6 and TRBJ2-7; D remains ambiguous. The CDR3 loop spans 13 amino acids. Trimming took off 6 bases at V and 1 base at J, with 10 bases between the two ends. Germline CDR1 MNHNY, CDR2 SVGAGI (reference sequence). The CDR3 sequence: CASRPPGSYEQYF. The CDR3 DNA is TGTGCCAGCAGACCGCCCGGTTCCTACGAGCAGTACTTC.

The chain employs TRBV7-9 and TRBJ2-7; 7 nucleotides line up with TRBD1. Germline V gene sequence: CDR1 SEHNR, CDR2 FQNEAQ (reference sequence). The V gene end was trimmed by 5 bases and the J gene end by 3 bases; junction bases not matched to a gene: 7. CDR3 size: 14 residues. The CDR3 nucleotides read TGTGCCAGCAGCCCGGACAGGCCGCGCTACGAGCAGTACTTC. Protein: CASSPDRPRYEQYF. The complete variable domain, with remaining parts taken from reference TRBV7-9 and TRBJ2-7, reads DTGVSQNPRHKITKRGQNVTFRCDPISEHNRLYWYRQTLGQGPEFLTYFQNEAQLEKSRLLSDRFSAERPKGSFSTLEIQRTEQGDSAMYLCASSPDRPRYEQYFGPGTRLTVT.

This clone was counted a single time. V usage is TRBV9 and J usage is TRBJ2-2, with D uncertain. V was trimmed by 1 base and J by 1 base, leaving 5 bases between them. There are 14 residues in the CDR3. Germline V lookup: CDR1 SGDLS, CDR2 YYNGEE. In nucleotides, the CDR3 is TGTGCCAGCAGCGTAAATGTGAACACCGGGGAGCTGTTTTTT. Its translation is CASSVNVNTGELFF.

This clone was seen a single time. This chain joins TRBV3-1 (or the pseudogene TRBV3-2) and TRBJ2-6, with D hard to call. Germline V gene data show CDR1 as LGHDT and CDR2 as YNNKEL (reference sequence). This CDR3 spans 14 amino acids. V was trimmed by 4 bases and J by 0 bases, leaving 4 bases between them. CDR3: CASSPGSGANVLTF. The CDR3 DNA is TGTGCCAGCAGCCCAGGCTCTGGGGCCAACGTCCTGACTTTC.

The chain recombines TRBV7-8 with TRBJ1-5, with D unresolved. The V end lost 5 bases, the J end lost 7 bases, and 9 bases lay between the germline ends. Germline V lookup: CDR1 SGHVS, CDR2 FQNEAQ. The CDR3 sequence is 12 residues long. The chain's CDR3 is CASSLLGQPQHF. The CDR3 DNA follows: TGTGCCAGCAGCCTCTTAGGACAGCCCCAGCATTTT.

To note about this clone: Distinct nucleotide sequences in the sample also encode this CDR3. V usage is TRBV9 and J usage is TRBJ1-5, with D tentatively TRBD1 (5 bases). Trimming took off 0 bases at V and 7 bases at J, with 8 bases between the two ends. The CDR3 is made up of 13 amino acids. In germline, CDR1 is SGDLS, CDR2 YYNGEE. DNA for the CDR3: TGTGCCAGCAGCGTAGATGGGGGGCAGCCCCAGCATTTT. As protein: CASSVDGGQPQHF.

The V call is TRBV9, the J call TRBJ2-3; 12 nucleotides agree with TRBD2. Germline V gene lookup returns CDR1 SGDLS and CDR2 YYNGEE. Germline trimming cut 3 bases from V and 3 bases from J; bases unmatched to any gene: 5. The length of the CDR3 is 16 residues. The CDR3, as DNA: TGTGCCAGCAGCGAAGGACTAGCGGGAAGAACAGATACGCAGTATTTT. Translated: CASSEGLAGRTDTQYF.

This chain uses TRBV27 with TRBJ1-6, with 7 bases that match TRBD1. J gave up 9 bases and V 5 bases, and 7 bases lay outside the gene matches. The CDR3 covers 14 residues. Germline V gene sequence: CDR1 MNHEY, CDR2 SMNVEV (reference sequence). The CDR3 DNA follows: TGTGCCAGCAGTCACAGGGGTTCGCGTTCACCCCTCCACTTT. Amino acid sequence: CASSHRGSRSPLHF.

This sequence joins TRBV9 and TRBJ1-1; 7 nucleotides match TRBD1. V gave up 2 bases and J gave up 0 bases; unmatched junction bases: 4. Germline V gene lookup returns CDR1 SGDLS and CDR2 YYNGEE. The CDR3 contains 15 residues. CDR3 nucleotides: TGTGCCAGCAGCGTTAGGGGACAGTTGAACACTGAAGCTTTCTTT. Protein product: CASSVRGQLNTEAFF.

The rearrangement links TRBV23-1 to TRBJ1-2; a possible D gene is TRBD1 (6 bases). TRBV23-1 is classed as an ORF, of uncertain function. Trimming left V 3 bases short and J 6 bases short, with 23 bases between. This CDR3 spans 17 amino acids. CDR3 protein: CASSHPPGVPLQNGYTF. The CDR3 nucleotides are TGCGCCAGCAGTCATCCACCAGGGGTCCCACTCCAAAATGGCTACACCTTC.